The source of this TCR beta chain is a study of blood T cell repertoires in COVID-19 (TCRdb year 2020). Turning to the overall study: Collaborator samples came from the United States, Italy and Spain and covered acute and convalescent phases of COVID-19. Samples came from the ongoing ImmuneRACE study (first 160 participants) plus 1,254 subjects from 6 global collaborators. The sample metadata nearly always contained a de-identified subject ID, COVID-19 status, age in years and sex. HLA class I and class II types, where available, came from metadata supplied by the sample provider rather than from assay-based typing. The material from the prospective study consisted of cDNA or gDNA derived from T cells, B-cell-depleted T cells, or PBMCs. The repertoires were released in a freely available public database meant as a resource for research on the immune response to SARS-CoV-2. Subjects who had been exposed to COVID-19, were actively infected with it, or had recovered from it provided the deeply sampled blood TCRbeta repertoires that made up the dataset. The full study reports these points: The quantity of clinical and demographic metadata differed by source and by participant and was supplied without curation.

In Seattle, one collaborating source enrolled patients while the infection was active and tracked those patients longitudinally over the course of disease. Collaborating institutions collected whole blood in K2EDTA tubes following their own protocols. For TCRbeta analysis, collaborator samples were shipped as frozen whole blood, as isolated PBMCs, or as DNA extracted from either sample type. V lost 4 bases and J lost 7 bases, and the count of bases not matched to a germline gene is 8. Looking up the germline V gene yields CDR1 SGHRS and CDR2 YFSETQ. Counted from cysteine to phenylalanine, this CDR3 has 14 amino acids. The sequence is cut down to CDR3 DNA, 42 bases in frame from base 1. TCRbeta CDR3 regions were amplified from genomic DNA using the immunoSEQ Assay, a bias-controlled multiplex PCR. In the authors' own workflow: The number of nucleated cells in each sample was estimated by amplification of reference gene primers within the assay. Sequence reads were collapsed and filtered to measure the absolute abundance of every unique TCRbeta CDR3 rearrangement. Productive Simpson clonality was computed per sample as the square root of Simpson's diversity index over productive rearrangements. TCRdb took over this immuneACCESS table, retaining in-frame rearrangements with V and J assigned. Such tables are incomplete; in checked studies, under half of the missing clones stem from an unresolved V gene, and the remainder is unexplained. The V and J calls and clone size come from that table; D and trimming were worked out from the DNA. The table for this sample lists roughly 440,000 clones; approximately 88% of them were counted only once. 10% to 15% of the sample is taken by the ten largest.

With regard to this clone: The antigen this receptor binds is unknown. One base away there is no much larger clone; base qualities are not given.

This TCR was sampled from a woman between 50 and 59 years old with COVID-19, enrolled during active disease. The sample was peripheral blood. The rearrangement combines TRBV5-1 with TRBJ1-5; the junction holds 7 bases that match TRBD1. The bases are TGCGCCAGCAGCACGACAGGGAGAGGGCAGCCCCAGCATTTT. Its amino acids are CASSTTGRGQPQHF.